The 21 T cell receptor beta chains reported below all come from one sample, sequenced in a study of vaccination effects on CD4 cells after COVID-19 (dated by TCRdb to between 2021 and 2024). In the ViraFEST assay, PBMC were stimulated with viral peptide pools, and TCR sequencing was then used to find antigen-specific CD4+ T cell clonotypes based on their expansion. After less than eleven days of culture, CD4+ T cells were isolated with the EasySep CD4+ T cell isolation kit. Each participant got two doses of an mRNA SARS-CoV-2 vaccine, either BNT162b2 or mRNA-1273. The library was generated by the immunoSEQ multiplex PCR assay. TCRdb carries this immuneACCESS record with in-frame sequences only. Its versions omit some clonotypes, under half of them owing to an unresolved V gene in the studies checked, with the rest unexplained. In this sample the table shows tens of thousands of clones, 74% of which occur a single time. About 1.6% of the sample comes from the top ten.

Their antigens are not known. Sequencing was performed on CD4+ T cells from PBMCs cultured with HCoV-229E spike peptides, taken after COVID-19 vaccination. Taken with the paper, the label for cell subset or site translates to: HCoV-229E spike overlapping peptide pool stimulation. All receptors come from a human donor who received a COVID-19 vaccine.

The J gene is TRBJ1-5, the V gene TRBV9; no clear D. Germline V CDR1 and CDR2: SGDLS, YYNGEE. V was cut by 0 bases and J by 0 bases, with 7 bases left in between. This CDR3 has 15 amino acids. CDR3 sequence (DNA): TGTGCCAGCAGCGTAGGGTGGAATAGCAATCAGCCCCAGCATTTT. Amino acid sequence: CASSVGWNSNQPQHF.

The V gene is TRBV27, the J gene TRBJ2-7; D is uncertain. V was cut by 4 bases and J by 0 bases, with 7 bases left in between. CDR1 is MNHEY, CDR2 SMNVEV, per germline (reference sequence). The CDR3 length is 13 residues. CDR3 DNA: TGTGCCAGCAGTTCACTACGCTCCTACGAGCAGTACGTC. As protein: CASSSLRSYEQYV.

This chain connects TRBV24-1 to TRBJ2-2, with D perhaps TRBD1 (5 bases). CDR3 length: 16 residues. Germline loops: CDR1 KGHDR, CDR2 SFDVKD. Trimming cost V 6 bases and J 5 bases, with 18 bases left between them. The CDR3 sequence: CATSHPTAALTGELFF. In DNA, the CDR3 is TGTGCCACCAGTCACCCGACAGCAGCGCTAACCGGGGAGCTGTTTTTT.

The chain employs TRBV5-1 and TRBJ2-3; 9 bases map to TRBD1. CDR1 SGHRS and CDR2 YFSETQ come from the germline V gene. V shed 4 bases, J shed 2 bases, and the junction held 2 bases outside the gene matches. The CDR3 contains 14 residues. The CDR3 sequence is CASSRDRDTDTQYF. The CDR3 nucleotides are TGCGCCAGCAGCCGGGACAGGGACACAGATACGCAGTATTTT.

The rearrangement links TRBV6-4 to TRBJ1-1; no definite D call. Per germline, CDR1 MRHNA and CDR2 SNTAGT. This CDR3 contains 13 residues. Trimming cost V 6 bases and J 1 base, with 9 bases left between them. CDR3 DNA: TGTGCCAGCAGCCGTATGGGGAACACTGAAGCTTTCTTT. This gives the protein CASSRMGNTEAFF.

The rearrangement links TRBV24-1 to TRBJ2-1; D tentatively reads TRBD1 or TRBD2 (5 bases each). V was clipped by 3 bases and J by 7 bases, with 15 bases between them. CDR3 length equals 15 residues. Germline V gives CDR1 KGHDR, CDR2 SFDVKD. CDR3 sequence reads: CATSDPGTEENEQFF. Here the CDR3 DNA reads TGTGCCACCAGTGATCCCGGGACGGAGGAAAATGAGCAGTTCTTC.

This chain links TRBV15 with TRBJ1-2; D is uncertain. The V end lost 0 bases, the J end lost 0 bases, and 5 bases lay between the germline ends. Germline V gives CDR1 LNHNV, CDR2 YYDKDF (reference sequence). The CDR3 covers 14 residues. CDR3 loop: CATSRDGSNYGYTF. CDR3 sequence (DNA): TGTGCCACCAGCAGAGACGGTTCTAACTATGGCTACACCTTC.

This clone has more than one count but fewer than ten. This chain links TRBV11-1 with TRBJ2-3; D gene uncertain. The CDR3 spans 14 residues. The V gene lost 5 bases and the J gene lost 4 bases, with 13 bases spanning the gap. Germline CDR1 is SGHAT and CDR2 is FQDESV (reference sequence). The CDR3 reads CASSPTRTADTQYF. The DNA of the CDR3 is TGTGCCAGCAGCCCCACAAGGACGGCAGATACGCAGTATTTT. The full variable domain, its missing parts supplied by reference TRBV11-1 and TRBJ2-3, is EAEVAQSPRYKITEKSQAVAFWCDPISGHATLYWYRQILGQGPELLVQFQDESVVDDSQLPKDRFSAERLKGVDSTLKIQPAELGDSAMYLCASSPTRTADTQYFGPGTRLTVL.

The CDR3 reads CASSLATGETQYF. In DNA form, the CDR3 reads TGTGCCAGCAGTTTAGCGACGGGAGAGACCCAGTACTTC. The gene calls are TRBV28 and TRBJ2-5; no reliable D call. The CDR3 length is 13 residues. Germline lookup yields CDR1 MDHEN and CDR2 SYDVKM. V was trimmed by 2 bases and J by 4 bases, leaving 8 bases between them.

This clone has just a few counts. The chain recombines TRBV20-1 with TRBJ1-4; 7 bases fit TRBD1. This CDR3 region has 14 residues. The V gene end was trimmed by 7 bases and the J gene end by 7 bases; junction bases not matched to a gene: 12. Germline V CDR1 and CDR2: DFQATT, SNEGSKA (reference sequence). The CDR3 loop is CSVREGGGGEKLFF. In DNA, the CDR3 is TGCAGTGTTCGTGAAGGGGGCGGAGGTGAAAAACTGTTTTTT.

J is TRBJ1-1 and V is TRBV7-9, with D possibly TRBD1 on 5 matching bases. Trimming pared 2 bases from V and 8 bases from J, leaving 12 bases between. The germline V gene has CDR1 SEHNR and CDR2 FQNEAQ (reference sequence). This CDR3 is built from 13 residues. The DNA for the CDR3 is TGTGCCAGCAGCTTATCAGCTCGGGGCGAAGCTTTCTTT. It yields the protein CASSLSARGEAFF.

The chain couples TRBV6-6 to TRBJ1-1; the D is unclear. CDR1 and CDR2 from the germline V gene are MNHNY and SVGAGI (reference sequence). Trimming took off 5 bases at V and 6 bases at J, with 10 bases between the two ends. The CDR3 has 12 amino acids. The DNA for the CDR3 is TGTGCCAGCAGTCCCGCTCAGTCTGAAGCTTTCTTT. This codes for CASSPAQSEAFF.

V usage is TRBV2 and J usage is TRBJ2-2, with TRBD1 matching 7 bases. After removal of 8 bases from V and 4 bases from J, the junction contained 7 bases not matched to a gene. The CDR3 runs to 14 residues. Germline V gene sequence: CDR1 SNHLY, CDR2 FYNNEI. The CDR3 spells CASSPRGPTGELFF. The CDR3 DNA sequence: TGTGCCAGCTCACCAAGGGGGCCCACCGGGGAGCTGTTTTTT.

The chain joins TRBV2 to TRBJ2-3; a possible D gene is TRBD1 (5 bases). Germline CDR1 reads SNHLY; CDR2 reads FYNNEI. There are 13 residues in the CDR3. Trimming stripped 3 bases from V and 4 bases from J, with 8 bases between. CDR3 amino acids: CASSDRTPDTQYF. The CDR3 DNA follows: TGTGCCAGCAGTGACCGGACACCAGATACGCAGTATTTT.

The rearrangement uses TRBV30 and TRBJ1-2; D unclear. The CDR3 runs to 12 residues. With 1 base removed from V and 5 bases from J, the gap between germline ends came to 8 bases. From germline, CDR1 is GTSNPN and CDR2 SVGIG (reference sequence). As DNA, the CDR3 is TGTGCCTGGAGTGAACAGCATTATGGCTACACCTTC. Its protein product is CAWSEQHYGYTF.

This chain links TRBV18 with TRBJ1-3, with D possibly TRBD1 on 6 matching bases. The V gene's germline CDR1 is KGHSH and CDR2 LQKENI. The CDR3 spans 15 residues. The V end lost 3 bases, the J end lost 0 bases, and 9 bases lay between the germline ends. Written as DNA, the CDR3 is TGTGCCAGCTCACCCCGGGACAACTCTGGAAACACCATATATTTT. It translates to CASSPRDNSGNTIYF.

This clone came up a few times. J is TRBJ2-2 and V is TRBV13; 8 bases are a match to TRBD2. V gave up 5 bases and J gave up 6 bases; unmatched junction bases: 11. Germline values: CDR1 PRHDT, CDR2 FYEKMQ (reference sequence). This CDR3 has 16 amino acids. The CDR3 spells CASSAAGGSLSGELFF. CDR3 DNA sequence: TGTGCCAGCAGCGCCGCGGGGGGATCCCTCTCCGGGGAGCTGTTTTTT.

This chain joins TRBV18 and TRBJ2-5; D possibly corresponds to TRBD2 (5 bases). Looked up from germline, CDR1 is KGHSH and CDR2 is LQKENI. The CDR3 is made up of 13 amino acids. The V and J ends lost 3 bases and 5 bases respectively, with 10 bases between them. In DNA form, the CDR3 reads TGTGCCAGCTCACCCGGGCCGGGGGAGACCCAGTACTTC. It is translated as CASSPGPGETQYF.

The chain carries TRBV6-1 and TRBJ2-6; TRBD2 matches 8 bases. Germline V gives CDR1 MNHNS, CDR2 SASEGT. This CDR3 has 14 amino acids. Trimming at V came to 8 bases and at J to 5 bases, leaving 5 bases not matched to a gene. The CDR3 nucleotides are TGTGCCAGCCGGGGGGGGGACCGGGCCAACGTCCTGACTTTC. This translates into CASRGGDRANVLTF.

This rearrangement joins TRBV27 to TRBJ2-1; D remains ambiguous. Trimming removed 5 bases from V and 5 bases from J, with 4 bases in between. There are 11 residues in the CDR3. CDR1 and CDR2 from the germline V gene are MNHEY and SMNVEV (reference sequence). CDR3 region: CASSENNEQFF. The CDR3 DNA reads TGTGCCAGCAGTGAAAACAATGAGCAGTTCTTC.

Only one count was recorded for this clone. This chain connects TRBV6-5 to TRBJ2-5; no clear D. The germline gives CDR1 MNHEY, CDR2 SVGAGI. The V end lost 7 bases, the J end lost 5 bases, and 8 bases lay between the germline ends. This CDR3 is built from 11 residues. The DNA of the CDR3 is TGTGCCAGCACCGAAGAGGAGACCCAGTACTTC. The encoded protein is CASTEEETQYF.